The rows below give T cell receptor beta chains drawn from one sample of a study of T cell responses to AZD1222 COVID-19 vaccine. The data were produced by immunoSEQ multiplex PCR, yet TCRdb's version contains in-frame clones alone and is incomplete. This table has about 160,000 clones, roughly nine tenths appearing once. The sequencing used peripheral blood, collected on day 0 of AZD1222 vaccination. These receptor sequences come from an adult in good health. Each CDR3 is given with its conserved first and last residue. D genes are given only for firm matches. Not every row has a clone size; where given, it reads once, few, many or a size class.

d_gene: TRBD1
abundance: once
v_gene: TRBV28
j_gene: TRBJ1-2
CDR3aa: CASSLWDRVSLGYTF
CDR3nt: TGTGCCAGCAGTTTGTGGGACAGGGTTTCTCTTGGCTACACCTTC

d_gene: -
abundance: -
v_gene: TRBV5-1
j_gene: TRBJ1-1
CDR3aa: CASSLESVGVRVFF
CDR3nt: TGCGCCAGCAGCTTGGAATCCGTCGGGGTCCGGGTTTTCTTT

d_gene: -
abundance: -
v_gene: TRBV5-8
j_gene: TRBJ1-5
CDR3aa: CASSRRSDQPQHF
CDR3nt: TGTGCCAGCAGCCGCCGGAGCGATCAGCCCCAGCATTTT

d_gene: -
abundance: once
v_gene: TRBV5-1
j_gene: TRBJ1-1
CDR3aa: CASSLLGSTEAFF
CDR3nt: TGCGCCAGCAGCTTGTTGGGGAGCACTGAAGCTTTCTTT

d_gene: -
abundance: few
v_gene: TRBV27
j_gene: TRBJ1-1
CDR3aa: CASSLSPAGTEAFF
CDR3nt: TGTGCCAGCAGTTTATCCCCTGCTGGAACTGAAGCTTTCTTT

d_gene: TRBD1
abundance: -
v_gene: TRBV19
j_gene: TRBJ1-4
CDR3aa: CASSKDRGPEKLFF
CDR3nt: TGTGCCAGTAGTAAAGACAGGGGGCCTGAAAAACTGTTTTTT

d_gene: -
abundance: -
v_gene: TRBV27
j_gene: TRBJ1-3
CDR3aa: CASTSRLQPGNTIYF
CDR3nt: TGTGCCAGCACCAGTCGGTTGCAACCTGGAAACACCATATATTTT

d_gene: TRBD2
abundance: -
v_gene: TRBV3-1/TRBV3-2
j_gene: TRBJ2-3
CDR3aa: CASSHPGLADYTDTQYF
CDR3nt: TGTGCCAGCAGCCACCCGGGACTAGCGGACTACACAGATACGCAGTATTTT

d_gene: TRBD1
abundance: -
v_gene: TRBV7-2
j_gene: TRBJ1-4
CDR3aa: CASSLAGTGGEKLFF
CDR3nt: TGTGCCAGCAGCTTAGCCGGGACAGGGGGGGAAAAACTGTTTTTT

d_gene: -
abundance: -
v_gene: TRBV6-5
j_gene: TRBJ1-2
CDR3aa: CASTPGWVGYGYTF
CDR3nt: TGTGCCAGCACCCCCGGATGGGTAGGCTATGGCTACACCTTC

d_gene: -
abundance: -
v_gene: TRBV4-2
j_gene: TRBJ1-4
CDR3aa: CASSQEGIGATNEKLFF
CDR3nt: TGTGCCAGCAGCCAAGAGGGTATAGGTGCAACTAATGAAAAACTGTTTTTT

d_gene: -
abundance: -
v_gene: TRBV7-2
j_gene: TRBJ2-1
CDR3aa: CASSLVGLSDEQFF
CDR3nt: TGTGCCAGCAGCTTAGTAGGATTAAGCGATGAGCAGTTCTTC

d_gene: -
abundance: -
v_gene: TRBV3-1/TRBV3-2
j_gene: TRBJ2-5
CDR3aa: CASSQARNSRWGTQYF
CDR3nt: TGTGCCAGCAGCCAAGCAAGGAACAGTCGGTGGGGGACCCAGTACTTC

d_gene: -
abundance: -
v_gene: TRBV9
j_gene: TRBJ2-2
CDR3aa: CASKGGPNTGELFF
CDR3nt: TGTGCCAGCAAAGGAGGGCCGAACACCGGGGAGCTGTTTTTT

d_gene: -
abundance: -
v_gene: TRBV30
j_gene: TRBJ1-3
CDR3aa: CAWSRTSGNTIYF
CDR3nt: TGTGCCTGGAGTCGAACCTCTGGAAACACCATATATTTT

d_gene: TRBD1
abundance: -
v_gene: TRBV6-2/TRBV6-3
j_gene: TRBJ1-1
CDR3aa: CASSQAGGRTLNTEAFF
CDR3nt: TGTGCCAGCAGCCAAGCAGGGGGCCGAACTTTAAACACTGAAGCTTTCTTT

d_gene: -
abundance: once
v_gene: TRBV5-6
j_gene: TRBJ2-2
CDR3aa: CASSFIRVITGELFF
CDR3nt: TGTGCCAGCAGCTTTATCAGGGTTATCACCGGGGAGCTGTTTTTT

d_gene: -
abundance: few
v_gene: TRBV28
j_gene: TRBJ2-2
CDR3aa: CASSLLASTGELFF
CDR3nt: TGTGCCAGCAGTTTATTAGCGAGCACCGGGGAGCTGTTTTTT

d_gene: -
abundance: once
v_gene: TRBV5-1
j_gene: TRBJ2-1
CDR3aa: CASSLGSKGNNEQFF
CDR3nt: TGCGCCAGCAGCTTGGGATCCAAGGGTAACAATGAGCAGTTCTTC

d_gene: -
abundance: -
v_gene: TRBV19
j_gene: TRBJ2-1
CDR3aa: CASSMGPFREQFF
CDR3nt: TGTGCCAGTAGTATGGGACCTTTCAGGGAGCAGTTCTTC

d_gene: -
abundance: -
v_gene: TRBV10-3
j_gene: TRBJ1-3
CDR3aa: CAIRVRDTIYF
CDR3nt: TGTGCCATCAGGGTTCGGGACACCATATATTTT

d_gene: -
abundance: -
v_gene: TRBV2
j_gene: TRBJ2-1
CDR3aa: CASREYNEQFF
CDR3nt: TGTGCCAGCAGGGAGTACAATGAGCAGTTCTTC

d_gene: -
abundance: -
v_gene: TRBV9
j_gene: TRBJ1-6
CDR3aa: CASSVAAANSPLHF
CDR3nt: TGTGCCAGCAGCGTAGCGGCAGCTAATTCACCCCTCCACTTT

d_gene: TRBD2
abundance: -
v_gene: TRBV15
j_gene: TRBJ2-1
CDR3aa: CATSRGLAGVNEQFF
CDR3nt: TGTGCCACCAGCAGAGGACTAGCGGGAGTCAATGAGCAGTTCTTC

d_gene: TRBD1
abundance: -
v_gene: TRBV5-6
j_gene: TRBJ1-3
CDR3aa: CASSSMLQGPGNTIYF
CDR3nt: TGTGCCAGCAGCTCCATGCTACAGGGGCCCGGAAACACCATATATTTT

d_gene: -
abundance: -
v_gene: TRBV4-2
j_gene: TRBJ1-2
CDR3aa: CASSQGGWEDGYTF
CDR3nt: TGTGCCAGCAGCCAAGGGGGGTGGGAGGATGGCTACACCTTC

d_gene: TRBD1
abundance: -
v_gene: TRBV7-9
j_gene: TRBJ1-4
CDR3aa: CASSFGTGQGEKLFF
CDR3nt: TGTGCCAGCAGCTTCGGGACAGGCCAGGGGGAAAAACTGTTTTTT

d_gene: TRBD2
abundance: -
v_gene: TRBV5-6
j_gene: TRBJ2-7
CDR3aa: CASSLPGGLRHEQYF
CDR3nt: TGTGCCAGCAGCTTGCCGGGGGGACTAAGGCACGAGCAGTACTTC

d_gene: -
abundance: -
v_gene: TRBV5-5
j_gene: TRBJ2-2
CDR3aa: CASSLLGPGELFF
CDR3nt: TGTGCCAGCAGCTTGCTGGGACCCGGGGAGCTGTTTTTT

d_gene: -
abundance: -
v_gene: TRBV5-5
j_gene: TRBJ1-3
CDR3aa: CASSLNRAGSGNTIYF
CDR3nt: TGTGCCAGCAGCTTGAACCGAGCCGGCTCTGGAAACACCATATATTTT

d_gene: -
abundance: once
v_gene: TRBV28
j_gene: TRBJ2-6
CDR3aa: CASSIHTSGANVLTF
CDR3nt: TGTGCCAGCAGTATTCATACCTCTGGGGCCAACGTCCTGACTTTC

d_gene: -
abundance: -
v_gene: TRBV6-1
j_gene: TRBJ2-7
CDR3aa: CASSESEEGYEQYF
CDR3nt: TGTGCCAGCAGTGAATCGGAGGAAGGGTACGAGCAGTACTTC

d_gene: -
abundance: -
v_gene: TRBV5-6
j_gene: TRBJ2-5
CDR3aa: CASSFLGGQYF
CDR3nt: TGTGCCAGCAGCTTTTTGGGGGGCCAGTACTTC

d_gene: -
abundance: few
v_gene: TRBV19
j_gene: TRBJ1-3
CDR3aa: CASRPVGTGGNTIYF
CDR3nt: TGTGCCAGTAGACCCGTTGGGACTGGTGGAAACACCATATATTTT

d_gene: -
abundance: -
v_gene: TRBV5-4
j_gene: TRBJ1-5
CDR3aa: CASSFSLSPDGSNQPQHF
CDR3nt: TGTGCCAGCAGCTTTTCGCTTTCCCCGGACGGTTCAAATCAGCCCCAGCATTTT

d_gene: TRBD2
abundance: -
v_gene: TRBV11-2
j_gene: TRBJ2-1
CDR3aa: CASSVRSGLVQEQFF
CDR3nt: TGTGCCAGCAGCGTTAGATCTGGACTAGTTCAAGAGCAGTTCTTC

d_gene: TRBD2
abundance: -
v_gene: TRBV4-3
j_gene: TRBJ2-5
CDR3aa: CASSQGRLAGETQYF
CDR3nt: TGCGCCAGCAGCCAGGGAAGACTAGCGGGAGAGACCCAGTACTTC

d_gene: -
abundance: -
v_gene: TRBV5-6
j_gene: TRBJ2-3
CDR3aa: CASSLEEQGITDTQYF
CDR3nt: TGTGCCAGCAGCTTGGAAGAGCAGGGGATCACAGATACGCAGTATTTT

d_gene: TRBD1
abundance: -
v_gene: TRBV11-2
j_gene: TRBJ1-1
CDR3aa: CASSLRFGQVHTEAFF
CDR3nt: TGTGCCAGCAGCTTGCGGTTTGGACAGGTCCACACTGAAGCTTTCTTT

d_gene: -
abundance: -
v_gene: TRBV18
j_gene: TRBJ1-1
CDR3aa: CASSLKGNEAFF
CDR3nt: TGTGCCAGCTCACTAAAGGGGAATGAAGCTTTCTTT

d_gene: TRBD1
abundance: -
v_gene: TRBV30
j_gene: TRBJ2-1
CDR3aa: CAGGQDIYNEQFF
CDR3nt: TGTGCCGGGGGACAGGATATCTACAATGAGCAGTTCTTC

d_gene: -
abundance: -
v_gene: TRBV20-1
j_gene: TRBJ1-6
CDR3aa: CSASRGEGINSPLHF
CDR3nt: TGCAGTGCTAGTCGCGGGGAGGGAATTAATTCACCCCTCCACTTT

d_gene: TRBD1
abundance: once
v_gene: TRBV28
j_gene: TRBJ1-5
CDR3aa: CASSFGRGLHSNQPQHF
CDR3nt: TGTGCCAGCAGTTTCGGCAGGGGGCTCCATAGCAATCAGCCCCAGCATTTT

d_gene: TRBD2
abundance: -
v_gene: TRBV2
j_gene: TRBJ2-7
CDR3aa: CASSGGYEQYF
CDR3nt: TGTGCCAGCTCGGGGGGCTACGAGCAGTACTTC

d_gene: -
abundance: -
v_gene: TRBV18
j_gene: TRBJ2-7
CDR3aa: CASGRASYEQYF
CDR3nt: TGTGCCAGCGGCAGGGCCTCCTACGAGCAGTACTTC

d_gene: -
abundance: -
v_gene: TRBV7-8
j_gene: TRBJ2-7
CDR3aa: CASSRTTSSYEQYF
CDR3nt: TGTGCCAGCAGCCGGACAACGAGCTCCTACGAGCAGTACTTC

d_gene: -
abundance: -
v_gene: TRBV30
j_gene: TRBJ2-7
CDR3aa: CAWRPPLRGSYEQYF
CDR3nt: TGTGCCTGGAGACCACCTCTCAGGGGCTCCTACGAGCAGTACTTC

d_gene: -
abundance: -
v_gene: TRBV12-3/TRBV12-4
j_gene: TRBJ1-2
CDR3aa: CASSFQFLFGYTF
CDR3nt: TGTGCCAGCAGTTTCCAGTTTCTCTTTGGCTACACCTTC

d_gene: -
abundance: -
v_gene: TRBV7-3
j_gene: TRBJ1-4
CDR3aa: CASSLTGTNEKLFF
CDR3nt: TGTGCCAGCAGCCTGACGGGGACTAATGAAAAACTGTTTTTT

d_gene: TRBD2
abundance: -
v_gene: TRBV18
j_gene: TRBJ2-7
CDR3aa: CASSPGLAGRYEQYF
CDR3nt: TGTGCCAGCTCACCAGGGCTAGCGGGACGCTACGAGCAGTACTTC

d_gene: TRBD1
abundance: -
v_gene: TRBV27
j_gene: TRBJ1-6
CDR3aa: CATSGTGGSPLHF
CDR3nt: TGTGCCACCTCGGGGACAGGGGGCTCACCCCTCCACTTT

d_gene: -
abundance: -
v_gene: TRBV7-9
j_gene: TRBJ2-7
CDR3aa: CASSPALVYEQYF
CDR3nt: TGTGCCAGCAGCCCTGCGCTGGTCTACGAGCAGTACTTC

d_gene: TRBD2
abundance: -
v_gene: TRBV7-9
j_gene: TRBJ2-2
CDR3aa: CASSLSGTSGDTGELFF
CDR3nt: TGTGCCAGCAGCTTATCTGGGACTAGCGGGGACACCGGGGAGCTGTTTTTT

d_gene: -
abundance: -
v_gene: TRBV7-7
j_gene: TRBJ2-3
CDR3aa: CGVGDGDTQYF
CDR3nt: TGTGGGGTAGGGGATGGGGATACGCAGTATTTT

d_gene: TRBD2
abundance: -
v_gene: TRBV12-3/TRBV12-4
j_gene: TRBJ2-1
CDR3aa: CASSSLGTSEQFF
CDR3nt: TGTGCCAGCAGTTCGCTAGGGACTAGCGAGCAGTTCTTC

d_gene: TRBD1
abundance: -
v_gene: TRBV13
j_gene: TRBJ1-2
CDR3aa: CASSSGTGGVGYTF
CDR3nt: TGTGCCAGCAGCTCCGGGACAGGGGGCGTTGGCTACACCTTC

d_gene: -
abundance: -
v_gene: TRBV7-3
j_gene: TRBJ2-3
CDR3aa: CASSWTGATDTQYF
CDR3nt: TGTGCCAGCAGCTGGACGGGGGCCACAGATACGCAGTATTTT